The 9 T cell receptor beta chains given below trace back to one sample, sequenced in a study of beta chain features in type 1 diabetes. Study-level points and caveats: For Type 1 diabetes patients, all four CD4+ subsets carried TCRB CDR3s that were moderately but significantly shorter.

These receptors' targets are unknown. The entirety of the isolated RNA underwent reverse transcription, so expressed TCRB transcripts were sequenced. TCRdb keeps only in-frame clones here, not all; method: immunoSEQ multiplex PCR. The sample lists a few hundred thousand clones, over 8.5% occurring once. The specimen sequenced was central memory CD4+ T cells from blood. The receptors here all came from a man aged 30 to 45 with type 1 diabetes.

This chain connects TRBV7-2 to TRBJ1-5; D is unresolved. The CDR3 extends over 12 amino acids. V was clipped by 6 bases and J by 4 bases, with 7 bases between them. The V gene's germline CDR1 is SGHTA and CDR2 FQGNSA. The CDR3 bases are TGTGCCAGCAGAGGCGGAAATCAGCCCCAGCATTTT. Translating it yields CASRGGNQPQHF.

This clone was detected many times. This rearrangement joins TRBV18 to TRBJ2-7; possibly TRBD1 for D (6 bases). V lost 0 bases, J lost 2 bases, and 11 bases lay in between. The CDR3 length is 15 residues. CDR1 and CDR2 from the germline V gene are KGHSH and LQKENI. The CDR3 nucleotides read TGTGCCAGCTCACCACCCCAGGGGACAACCTACGAGCAGTACTTC. This translates into CASSPPQGTTYEQYF.

The chain carries TRBV20-1 and TRBJ2-7; D not certain. The CDR3 has 11 amino acids. Germline CDR1 DFQATT, CDR2 SNEGSKA (reference sequence). Trimming removed 1 base from V and 9 bases from J, with 10 bases in between. DNA for the CDR3: TGCAGTGCTAGAGCGGCTATCAGGCAGTACTTC. Its protein product is CSARAAIRQYF.

The rearrangement joins TRBV19 to TRBJ2-6; D gene ambiguous. Germline-derived CDR1 and CDR2 are LNHDA and SQIVND (reference sequence). Trimming removed 9 bases from V and 0 bases from J, with 15 bases in between. The CDR3 is made up of 16 amino acids. CDR3 nucleotides: TGTGCCAGCGACCCCTCTTCTTACTCTGGGGCCAACGTCCTGACTTTC. Translating gives CASDPSSYSGANVLTF.

This clone was seen a handful of times. This chain uses TRBV18 with TRBJ2-7; 7 bases line up with TRBD1. Trimming removed 3 bases from V and 1 base from J; junction bases left unmatched: 3. From germline, CDR1 is KGHSH and CDR2 LQKENI. The CDR3 contains 14 residues. In nucleotides, the CDR3 is TGTGCCAGCTCACCGGCCAGGGGGTCCTACGAGCAGTACTTC. Translation gives CASSPARGSYEQYF.

This clone occurred a few times. The V and J genes are TRBV11-2 and TRBJ2-5; 7 nucleotides agree with TRBD1. Germline assignment: CDR1 SGHAT and CDR2 FQNNGV. The CDR3 extends over 17 amino acids. The J segment lost 7 bases and the V segment lost 4 bases, leaving 18 bases of the junction unmatched. This chain's CDR3 is CASSSIRDRPDRGTQYF. The DNA for the CDR3 is TGTGCCAGCAGCTCGATAAGGGACAGACCAGATCGTGGGACCCAGTACTTC.

This clone appeared a few times. The chain carries TRBV18 and TRBJ1-4; a weak D match, TRBD1 (6 bases). The CDR3 spans 17 residues. Germline lookup yields CDR1 KGHSH and CDR2 LQKENI. V was cut by 0 bases and J by 4 bases, with 15 bases left in between. The CDR3 is CASSPPRGAFLNEKLFF. CDR3 DNA sequence: TGTGCCAGCTCACCACCCAGGGGCGCCTTCCTTAATGAAAAACTGTTTTTT. The full variable domain, its missing parts supplied by reference TRBV18 and TRBJ1-4, is NAGVMQNPRHLVRRRGQEARLRCSPMKGHSHVYWYRQLPEEGLKFMVYLQKENIIDESGMPKERFSAEFPKEGPSILRIQQVVRGDSAAYFCASSPPRGAFLNEKLFFGSGTQLSVL.

The rearrangement uses TRBV7-2 and TRBJ2-1; D ambiguous. V was cut by 0 bases and J by 9 bases, with 9 bases left in between. This CDR3 region has 13 residues. Germline values: CDR1 SGHTA, CDR2 FQGNSA. CDR3 sequence (DNA): TGTGCCAGCAGCTTAGCAGGGTTCGGTGAGCAGTTCTTC. It codes for CASSLAGFGEQFF. Full variable domain (remainder filled in from reference TRBV7-2 and TRBJ2-1): GAGVSQSPSNKVTEKGKDVELRCDPISGHTALYWYRQSLGQGLEFLIYFQGNSAPDKSGLPSDRFSAERTGGSVSTLTIQRTQQEDSAVYLCASSLAGFGEQFFGPGTRLTVL.

This clone was seen a handful of times. This rearrangement joins TRBV11-3 to TRBJ2-2; 10 bases are shared with TRBD2. Germline trimming cut 7 bases from V and 4 bases from J; bases unmatched to any gene: 12. CDR1 and CDR2 from the germline V gene are SGHNT and YENEEA. The CDR3 has 17 residues. In nucleotides, the CDR3 is TGTGCCAGCACGAGGCCTAGCGGGAGCTGGGGCACCGGGGAGCTGTTTTTT. Translating gives CASTRPSGSWGTGELFF.